The TCR beta chain under discussion was sequenced for a study of cytomegalovirus exposure and HLA in healthy donors. As for the study in general: The Caucasian-associated ancestry cluster held around 81% of 398 genotyped donors.

V was cut by 2 bases and J by 6 bases, with 17 bases left in between. Germline values: CDR1 SGDLS, CDR2 YYNGEE. The CDR3 loop spans 16 amino acids. Primers for the PCR totalled 60 Vbeta and 13 Jbeta. Only in-frame clones appear in the TCRdb table, and some are missing; sequencing was by immunoSEQ multiplex PCR. In the table there are 200,000 or so clones, approximately 87% of which are singletons. V gene TRBV9 combines with J gene TRBJ2-2, with D possibly being TRBD1 (5 bases). The sequence came from a human donor in good health. Input material: PBMCs. Here the CDR3 reads CASSVQDRLFAGELFF. CDR3 in DNA: TGTGCCAGCAGCGTGCAAGACAGATTATTTGCCGGGGAGCTGTTTTTT.